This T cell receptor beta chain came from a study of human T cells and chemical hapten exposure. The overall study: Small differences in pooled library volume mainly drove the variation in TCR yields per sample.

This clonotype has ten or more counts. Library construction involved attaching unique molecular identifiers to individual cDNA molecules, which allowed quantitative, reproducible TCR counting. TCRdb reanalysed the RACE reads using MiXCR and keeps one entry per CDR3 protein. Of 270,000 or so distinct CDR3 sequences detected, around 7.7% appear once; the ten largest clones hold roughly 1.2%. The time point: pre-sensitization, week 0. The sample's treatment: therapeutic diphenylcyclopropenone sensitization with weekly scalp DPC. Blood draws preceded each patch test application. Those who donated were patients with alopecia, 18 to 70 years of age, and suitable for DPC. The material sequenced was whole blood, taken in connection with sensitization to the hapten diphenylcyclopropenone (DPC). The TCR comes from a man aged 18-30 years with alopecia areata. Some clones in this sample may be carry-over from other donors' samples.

CDR3 DNA sequence: TGTGCCAGCAGCGGAGGGGGGCGGAAGACCCAGTACTTC. Residues: CASSGGGRKTQYF. The chain couples TRBV14 to TRBJ2-5; possibly TRBD1 or TRBD2 for D (6 bases each). Trimming cost V 5 bases and J 6 bases, with 13 bases left between them. The CDR3 contains 13 residues. CDR1 is SGHDN, CDR2 FVKESK, per germline. The full variable domain, completed using reference TRBV14 and TRBJ2-5, is EAGVTQFPSHSVIEKGQTVTLRCDPISGHDNLYWYRRVMGKEIKFLLHFVKESKQDESGMPNNRFLAERTGGTYSTLKVQPAELEDSGVYFCASSGGGRKTQYFGPGTRLLVL.